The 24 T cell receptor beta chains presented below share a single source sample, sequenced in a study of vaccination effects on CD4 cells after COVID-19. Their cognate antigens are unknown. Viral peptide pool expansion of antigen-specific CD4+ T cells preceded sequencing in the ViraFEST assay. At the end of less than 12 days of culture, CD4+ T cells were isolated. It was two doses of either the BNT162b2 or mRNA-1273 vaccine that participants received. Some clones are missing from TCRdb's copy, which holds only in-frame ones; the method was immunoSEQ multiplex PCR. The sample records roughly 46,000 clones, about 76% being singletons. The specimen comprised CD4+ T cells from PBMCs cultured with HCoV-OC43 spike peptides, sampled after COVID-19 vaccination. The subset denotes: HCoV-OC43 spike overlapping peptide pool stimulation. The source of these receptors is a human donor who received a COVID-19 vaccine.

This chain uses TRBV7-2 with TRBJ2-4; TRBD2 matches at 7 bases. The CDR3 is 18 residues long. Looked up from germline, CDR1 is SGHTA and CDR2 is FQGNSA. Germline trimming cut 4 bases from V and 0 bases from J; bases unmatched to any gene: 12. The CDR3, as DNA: TGTGCCAGCAGCTCCGACTCTAGCGGTATATTAGCCAAAAACATTCAGTACTTC. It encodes CASSSDSSGILAKNIQYF.

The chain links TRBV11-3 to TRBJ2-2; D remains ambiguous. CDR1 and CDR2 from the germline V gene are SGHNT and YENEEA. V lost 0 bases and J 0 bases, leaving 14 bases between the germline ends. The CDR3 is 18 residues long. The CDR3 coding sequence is TGTGCCAGCAGCTTAGATCAATCCGGCAGCGCGAACACCGGGGAGCTGTTTTTT. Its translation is CASSLDQSGSANTGELFF.

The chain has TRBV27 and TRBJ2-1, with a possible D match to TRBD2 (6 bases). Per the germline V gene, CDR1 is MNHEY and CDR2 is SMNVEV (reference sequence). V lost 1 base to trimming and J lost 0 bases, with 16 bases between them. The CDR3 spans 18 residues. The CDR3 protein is CASSLWGTASFSYNEQFF. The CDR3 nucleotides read TGTGCCAGCAGTTTATGGGGGACTGCTTCGTTCTCCTACAATGAGCAGTTCTTC.

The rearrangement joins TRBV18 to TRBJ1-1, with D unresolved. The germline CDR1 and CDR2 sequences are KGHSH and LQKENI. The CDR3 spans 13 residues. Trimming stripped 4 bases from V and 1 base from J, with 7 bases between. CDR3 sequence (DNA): TGTGCCAGCTCACAAACAGAGAACACTGAAGCTTTCTTT. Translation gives CASSQTENTEAFF.

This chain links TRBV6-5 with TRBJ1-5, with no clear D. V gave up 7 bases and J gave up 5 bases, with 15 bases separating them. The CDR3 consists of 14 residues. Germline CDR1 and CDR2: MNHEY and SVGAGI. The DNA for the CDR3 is TGTGCCAGCATGACGGCACCGCGGTATCAGCCCCAGCATTTT. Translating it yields CASMTAPRYQPQHF.

CDR3 region: CSVGMLGIEQFF. As DNA, the CDR3 is TGCAGCGTTGGCATGCTAGGAATTGAGCAGTTCTTC. The chain recombines TRBV29-1 with TRBJ2-1, with D uncertain. This CDR3 has 12 residues. Germline CDR1 and CDR2: SQVTM and ANQGSEA. The V and J ends lost 4 bases and 9 bases respectively, with 13 bases between them.

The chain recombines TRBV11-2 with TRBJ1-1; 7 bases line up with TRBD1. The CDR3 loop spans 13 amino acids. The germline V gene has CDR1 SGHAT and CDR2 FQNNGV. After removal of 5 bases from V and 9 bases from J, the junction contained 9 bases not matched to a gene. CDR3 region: CASSPGQARKAFF. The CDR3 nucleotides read TGTGCCAGCAGCCCCGGACAGGCTAGAAAAGCTTTCTTT.

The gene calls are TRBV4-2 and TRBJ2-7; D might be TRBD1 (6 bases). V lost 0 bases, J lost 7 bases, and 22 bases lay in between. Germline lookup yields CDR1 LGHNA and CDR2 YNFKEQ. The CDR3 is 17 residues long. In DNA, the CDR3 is TGTGCCAGCAGCCAAGATGACAGGCGGGCGGGCCTAGGTGAGCAGTACTTC. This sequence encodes CASSQDDRRAGLGEQYF.

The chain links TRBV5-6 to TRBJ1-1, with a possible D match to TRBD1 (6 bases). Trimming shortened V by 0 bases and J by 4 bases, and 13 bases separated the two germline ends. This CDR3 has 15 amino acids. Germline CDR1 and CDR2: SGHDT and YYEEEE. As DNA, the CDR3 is TGTGCCAGCAGCTTGGTGTCAGGGGCAGGCACTGAAGCTTTCTTT. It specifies CASSLVSGAGTEAFF.

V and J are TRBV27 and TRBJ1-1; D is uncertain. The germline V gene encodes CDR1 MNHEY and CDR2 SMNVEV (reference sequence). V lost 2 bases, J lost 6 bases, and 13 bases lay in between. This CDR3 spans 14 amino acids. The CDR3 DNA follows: TGTGCCAGCAGTTTAGGGCAGCCCGAAGCTGAAGCTTTCTTT. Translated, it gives CASSLGQPEAEAFF.

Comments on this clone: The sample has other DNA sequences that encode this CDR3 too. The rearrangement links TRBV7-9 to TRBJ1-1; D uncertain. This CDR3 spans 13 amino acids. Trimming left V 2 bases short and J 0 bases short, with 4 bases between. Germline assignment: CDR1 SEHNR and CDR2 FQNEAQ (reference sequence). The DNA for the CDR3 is TGTGCCAGCAGCTTACAGCTGAACACTGAAGCTTTCTTT. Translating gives CASSLQLNTEAFF.

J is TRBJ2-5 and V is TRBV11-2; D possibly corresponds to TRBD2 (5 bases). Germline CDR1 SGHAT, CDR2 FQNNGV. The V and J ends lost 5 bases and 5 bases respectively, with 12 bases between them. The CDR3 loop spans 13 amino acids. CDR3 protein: CASSLGGLETQYF. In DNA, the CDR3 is TGTGCCAGCAGCCTCGGAGGCCTGGAGACCCAGTACTTC.

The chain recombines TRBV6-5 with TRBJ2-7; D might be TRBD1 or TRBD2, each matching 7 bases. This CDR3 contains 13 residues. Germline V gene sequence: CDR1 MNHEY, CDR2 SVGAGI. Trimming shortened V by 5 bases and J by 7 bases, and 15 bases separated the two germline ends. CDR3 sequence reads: CASSLPQGGEQYF. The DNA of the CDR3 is TGTGCCAGCAGTCTTCCCCAGGGGGGGGAGCAGTACTTC.

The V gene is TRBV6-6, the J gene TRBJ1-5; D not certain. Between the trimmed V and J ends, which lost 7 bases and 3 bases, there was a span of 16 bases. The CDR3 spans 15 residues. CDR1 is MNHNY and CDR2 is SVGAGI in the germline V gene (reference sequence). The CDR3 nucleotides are TGTGCCAGCACCCACCGAGGTGTATACAATCAGCCCCAGCATTTT. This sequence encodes CASTHRGVYNQPQHF.

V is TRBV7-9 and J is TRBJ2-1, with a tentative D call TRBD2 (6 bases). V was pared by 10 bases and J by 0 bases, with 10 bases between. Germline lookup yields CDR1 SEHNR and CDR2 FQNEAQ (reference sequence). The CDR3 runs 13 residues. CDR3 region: CATPGSSYNEQFF. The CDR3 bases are TGTGCCACCCCCGGGAGCTCCTACAATGAGCAGTTCTTC.

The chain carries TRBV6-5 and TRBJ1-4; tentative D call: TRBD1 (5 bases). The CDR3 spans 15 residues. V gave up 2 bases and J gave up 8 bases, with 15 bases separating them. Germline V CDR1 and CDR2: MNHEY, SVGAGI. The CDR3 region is CASSYAGVTGEKLFF. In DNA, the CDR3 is TGTGCCAGCAGTTACGCGGGGGTTACGGGAGAAAAACTGTTTTTT.

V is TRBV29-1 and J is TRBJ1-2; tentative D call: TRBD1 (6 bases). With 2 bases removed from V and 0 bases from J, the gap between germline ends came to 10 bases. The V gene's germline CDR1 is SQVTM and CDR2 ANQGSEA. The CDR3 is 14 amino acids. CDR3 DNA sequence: TGCAGCGTTGAAAGGGGGAACTCTAACTATGGCTACACCTTC. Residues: CSVERGNSNYGYTF.

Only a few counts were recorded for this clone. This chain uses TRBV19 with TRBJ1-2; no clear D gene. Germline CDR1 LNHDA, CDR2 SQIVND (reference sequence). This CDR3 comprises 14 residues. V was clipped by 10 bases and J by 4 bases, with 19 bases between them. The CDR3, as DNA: TGTGCCACCTCCCGGCGGGCAGACTTCTATGGCTACACCTTC. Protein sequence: CATSRRADFYGYTF. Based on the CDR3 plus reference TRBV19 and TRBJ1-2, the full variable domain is DGGITQSPKYLFRKEGQNVTLSCEQNLNHDAMYWYRQDPGQGLRLIYYSQIVNDFQKGDIAEGYSVSREKKESFPLTVTSAQKNPTAFYLCATSRRADFYGYTFGSGTRLTVV.

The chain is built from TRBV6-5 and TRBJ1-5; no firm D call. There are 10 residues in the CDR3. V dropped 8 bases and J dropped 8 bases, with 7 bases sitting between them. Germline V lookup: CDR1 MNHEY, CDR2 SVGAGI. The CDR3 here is CASGMEPQHF. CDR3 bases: TGTGCCAGCGGGATGGAGCCCCAGCATTTT.

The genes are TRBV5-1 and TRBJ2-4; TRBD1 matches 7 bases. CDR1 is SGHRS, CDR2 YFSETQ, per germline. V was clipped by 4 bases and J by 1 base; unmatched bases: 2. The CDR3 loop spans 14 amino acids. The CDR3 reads CASSPTGAKNIQYF. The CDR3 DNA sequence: TGCGCCAGCAGCCCGACAGGGGCCAAAAACATTCAGTACTTC.

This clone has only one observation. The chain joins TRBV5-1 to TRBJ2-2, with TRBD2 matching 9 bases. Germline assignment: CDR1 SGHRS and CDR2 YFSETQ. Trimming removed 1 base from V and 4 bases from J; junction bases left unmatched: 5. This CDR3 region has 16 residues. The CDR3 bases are TGCGCCAGCAGCTTGAGGGCTAGCGGGGCCACCGGGGAGCTGTTTTTT. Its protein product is CASSLRASGATGELFF.

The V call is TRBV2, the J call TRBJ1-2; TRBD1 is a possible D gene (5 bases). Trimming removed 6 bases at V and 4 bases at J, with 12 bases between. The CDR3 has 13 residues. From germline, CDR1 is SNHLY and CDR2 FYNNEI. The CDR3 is CASREGGAYGYTF. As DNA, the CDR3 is TGTGCCAGCAGAGAGGGAGGGGCCTATGGCTACACCTTC.

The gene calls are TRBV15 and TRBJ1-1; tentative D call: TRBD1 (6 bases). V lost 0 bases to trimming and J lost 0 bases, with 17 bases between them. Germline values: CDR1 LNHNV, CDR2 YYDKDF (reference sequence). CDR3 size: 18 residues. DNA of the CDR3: TGTGCCACCAGCAGAGATCGGTCGGCAGGGGCGATGAACACTGAAGCTTTCTTT. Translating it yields CATSRDRSAGAMNTEAFF.

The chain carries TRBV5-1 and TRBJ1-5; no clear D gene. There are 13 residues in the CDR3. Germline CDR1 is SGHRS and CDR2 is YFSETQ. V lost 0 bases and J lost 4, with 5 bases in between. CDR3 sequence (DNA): TGCGCCAGCAGCTTGGACGCGAATCAGCCCCAGCATTTT. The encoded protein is CASSLDANQPQHF.